This note documents a single T cell receptor beta chain sequence. PCR was performed using 60 Vbeta and 13 Jbeta primers. Generated by immunoSEQ multiplex PCR, the TCRdb table keeps only in-frame clones and is missing some. The sample consists of some 96,000 clones, 64% of them appearing once. Deletions cut 7 bases from V and 3 bases from J, with 18 bases between. This CDR3 is 15 amino acids long. The germline CDR1 and CDR2 sequences are LNHDA and SQIVND (reference sequence). The data derive from a study of cytomegalovirus exposure and HLA in healthy donors. This sequence originates from a man between 60 and 75 years old in good health and CMV-seronegative. This chain uses TRBV19 with TRBJ1-2, with D tentatively TRBD1 (6 bases). The sample consisted of PBMCs. CDR3 bases: TGTGCCAGTATTGGAACTTGGACAGCTTACTATGGCTACACCTTC. Translating gives CASIGTWTAYYGYTF. The whole variable domain, remainder taken from reference TRBV19 and TRBJ1-2, is DGGITQSPKYLFRKEGQNVTLSCEQNLNHDAMYWYRQDPGQGLRLIYYSQIVNDFQKGDIAEGYSVSREKKESFPLTVTSAQKNPTAFYLCASIGTWTAYYGYTFGSGTRLTVV.